This TCR beta chain is drawn from a study of T cell changes during pregnancy in multiple sclerosis (dated 2019 in TCRdb). With respect to the entire study: In women with multiple sclerosis, the researchers looked at how the T cell repertoire shifted as pregnancy progressed.

To prepare the library, the immunoSEQ multiplex PCR assay was applied. The immuneACCESS repertoire file appears here via TCRdb, limited to in-frame rearrangements. These files lack a portion of the clones; in checked studies, under half of the deficit traces to unresolved V genes, and the cause of the others is not known. Recorded for this sample are approximately 46,000 clones; around 93% of them occurred a single time. The ten most abundant clones make up about 3% of the sample. Per the germline V gene, SGHVS is the CDR1 and FNYEAQ is the CDR2. A distance of 11 bases separates the germline ends of V and J, which lose 4 bases and 0 bases respectively. From cysteine to phenylalanine, the CDR3 is 15 amino acids long. Of the read, only the CDR3 DNA is kept; its 45 bases are in frame from base 1. As for this clone: This clone's antigen is unknown. No much larger clone exists at a distance of one base, and base qualities are not known.

Recombination connected TRBV7-6 to TRBJ2-3; the D segment could be TRBD1, given 6 matching bases. The clonotype was recovered from a female donor with multiple sclerosis, enrolled in a pregnancy study. Sequenced here: CD8+ T cells from peripheral blood mononuclear cells, sampled in the second trimester of pregnancy. The CDR3 region: CASSYGQPSTDTQYF. The sequenced DNA is TGTGCCAGCAGCTATGGACAGCCTAGCACAGATACGCAGTATTTT.